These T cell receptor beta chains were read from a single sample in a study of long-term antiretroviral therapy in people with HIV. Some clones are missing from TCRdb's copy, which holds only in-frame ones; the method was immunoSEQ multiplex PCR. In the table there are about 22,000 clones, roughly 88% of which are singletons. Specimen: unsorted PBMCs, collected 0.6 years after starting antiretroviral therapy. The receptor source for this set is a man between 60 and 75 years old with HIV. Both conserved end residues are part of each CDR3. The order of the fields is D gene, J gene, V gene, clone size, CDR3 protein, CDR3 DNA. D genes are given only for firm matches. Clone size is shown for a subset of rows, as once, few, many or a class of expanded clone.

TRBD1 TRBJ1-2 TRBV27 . CASSLTQGNYGYTF TGTGCCAGCAGTTTAACACAGGGGAACTATGGCTACACCTTC
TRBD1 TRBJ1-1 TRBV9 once CASSPSSGTAFTEAFF TGTGCCAGCAGCCCATCCTCTGGGACAGCTTTCACTGAAGCTTTCTTT
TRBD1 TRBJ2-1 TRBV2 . CASSERGQGTNEQFF TGTGCCAGCAGTGAGCGGGGACAGGGAACAAATGAGCAGTTCTTC
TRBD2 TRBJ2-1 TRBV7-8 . CASSWLAGGPFDEQFF TGTGCCAGCAGCTGGCTAGCGGGAGGACCCTTCGATGAGCAGTTCTTC
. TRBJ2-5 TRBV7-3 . CASSLTGGETQYF TGTGCCAGCAGCTTAACAGGGGGAGAGACCCAGTACTTC
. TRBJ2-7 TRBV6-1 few CASSEMRGAYEQYF TGTGCCAGCAGTGAAATGAGGGGTGCCTACGAGCAGTACTTC
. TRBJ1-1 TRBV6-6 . CASSYGPGRGDTEAFF TGTGCCAGCAGTTACGGACCGGGACGCGGGGACACTGAAGCTTTCTTT
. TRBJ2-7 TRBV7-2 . CASSLDRWASYEQYF TGTGCCAGCAGCTTAGACAGGTGGGCATCCTACGAGCAGTACTTC
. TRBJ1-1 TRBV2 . CASSAQRYTEAFF TGTGCCAGCAGTGCCCAACGGTACACTGAAGCTTTCTTT
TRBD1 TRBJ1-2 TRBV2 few CASRGTGTGSTYGYTF TGTGCCAGCAGAGGTACCGGGACAGGGTCGACCTATGGCTACACCTTC
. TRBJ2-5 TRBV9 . CASSVGLQSQETQYF TGTGCCAGCAGCGTAGGTTTACAGTCCCAAGAGACCCAGTACTTC
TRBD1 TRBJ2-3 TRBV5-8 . CASSLNDRGLSGTQYF TGTGCCAGCAGCTTGAACGACAGGGGGCTCAGCGGTACGCAGTATTTT
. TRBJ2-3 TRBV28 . CASTLGTGGDTQYF TGTGCCAGCACCTTGGGAACTGGCGGTGATACGCAGTATTTT
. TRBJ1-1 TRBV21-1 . CASRRFSVSGDTEAFF TGTGCCAGCAGGAGATTCTCGGTGTCGGGCGACACTGAAGCTTTCTTT
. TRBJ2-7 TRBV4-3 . CASSQGRSYEQYF TGCGCCAGCAGCCAGGGAAGAAGCTACGAGCAGTACTTC
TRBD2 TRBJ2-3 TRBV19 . CASRIAGLTDTQYF TGTGCCAGTAGAATAGCGGGGCTGACAGATACGCAGTATTTT
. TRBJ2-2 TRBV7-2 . CASSFRVNTGELFF TGTGCCAGCAGCTTCCGGGTGAACACCGGGGAGCTGTTTTTT
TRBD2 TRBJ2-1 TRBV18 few CASSPPLASGRNEQFF TGTGCCAGCTCACCACCGTTGGCTAGCGGGAGGAATGAGCAGTTCTTC
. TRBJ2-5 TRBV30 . CAWSVGSPARYF TGTGCCTGGAGTGTTGGCTCGCCAGCCCGGTACTTC
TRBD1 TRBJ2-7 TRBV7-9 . CASSSQLVGQEMRLFEQYF TGTGCCAGCAGCTCTCAGCTGGTAGGACAGGAGATGAGGCTCTTCGAGCAGTACTTC
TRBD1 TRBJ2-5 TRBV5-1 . CASSLGTGQETQYF TGCGCCAGCAGCTTGGGGACAGGTCAAGAGACCCAGTACTTC
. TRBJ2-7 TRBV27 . CARPGGGAKLSYEQYF TGTGCCCGGCCTGGCGGGGGCGCTAAGTTATCCTACGAGCAGTACTTC
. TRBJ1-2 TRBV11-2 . CASSLGGQLSLYGYTF TGTGCCAGCAGCTTAGGAGGACAGTTGTCACTATATGGCTACACCTTC
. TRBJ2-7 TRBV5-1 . CASTSPGAAYEQYF TGCGCCAGCACCTCCCCCGGGGCTGCCTACGAGCAGTACTTC
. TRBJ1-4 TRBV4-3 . CASSQVVANEKLFF TGCGCCAGCAGCCAGGTGGTTGCGAATGAAAAACTGTTTTTT
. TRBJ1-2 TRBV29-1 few CSVGMGDGYTF TGCAGCGTTGGAATGGGGGATGGCTACACCTTC
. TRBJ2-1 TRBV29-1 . CSVGGTEEYNEQFF TGCAGCGTTGGCGGGACAGAGGAGTACAATGAGCAGTTCTTC
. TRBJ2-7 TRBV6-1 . CASSEVSTGLSYEQYF TGTGCCAGCAGTGAAGTTTCGACAGGCCTCAGCTACGAGCAGTACTTC
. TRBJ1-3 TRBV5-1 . CASSLGVSYSGNTIYF TGCGCCAGCAGCTTGGGGGTATCTTACTCTGGAAACACCATATATTTT
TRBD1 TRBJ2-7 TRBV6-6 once CASSTAGQGYEQYF TGTGCCAGCAGTACAGCGGGACAGGGCTACGAGCAGTACTTC
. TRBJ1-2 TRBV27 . CATRNYQANYGYTF TGTGCCACCCGAAACTACCAGGCTAACTATGGCTACACCTTC
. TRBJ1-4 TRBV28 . CASSQGGPANEKLFF TGTGCCAGCAGCCAGGGAGGGCCAGCTAATGAAAAACTGTTTTTT
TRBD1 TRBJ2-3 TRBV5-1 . CASSRGQGNTDTQYF TGCGCCAGCAGCCGGGGACAGGGTAACACAGATACGCAGTATTTT
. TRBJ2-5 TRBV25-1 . CASITGAYGGTGRETQYF TGTGCCAGTATCACAGGGGCTTACGGAGGGACCGGGCGAGAGACCCAGTACTTC
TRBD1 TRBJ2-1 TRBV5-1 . CASSLEQGSYNEQFF TGCGCCAGCAGCTTGGAACAGGGGTCCTACAATGAGCAGTTCTTC
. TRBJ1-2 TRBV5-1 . CASSPDRNYGYTF TGCGCCAGCAGTCCAGACAGGAACTATGGCTACACCTTC
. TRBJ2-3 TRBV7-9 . CASSRGTDTQYF TGTGCCAGCAGCCGGGGCACAGATACGCAGTATTTT
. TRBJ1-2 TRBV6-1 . CASSEVGGSVNYGYTF TGTGCCAGCAGTGAAGTTGGTGGCAGTGTTAACTATGGCTACACCTTC
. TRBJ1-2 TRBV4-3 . CASSQVGGGYTF TGCGCCAGCAGCCAAGTGGGTGGTGGCTACACCTTC
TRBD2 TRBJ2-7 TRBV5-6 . CASSPPGLATYEQYF TGTGCCAGCAGCCCACCGGGACTAGCTACCTACGAGCAGTACTTC
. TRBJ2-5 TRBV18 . CASSPPPGQETQYF TGTGCCAGCTCACCACCCCCCGGACAAGAGACCCAGTACTTC
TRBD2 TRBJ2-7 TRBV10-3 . CAISGSAERGGYEQYF TGTGCCATCAGTGGTTCTGCTGAGCGGGGAGGATACGAGCAGTACTTC
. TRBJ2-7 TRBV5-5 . CASSLALTYEQYF TGTGCCAGCAGCTTGGCCTTGACCTACGAGCAGTACTTC
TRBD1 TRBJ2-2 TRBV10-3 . CAIPGTAPNTGELFF TGTGCCATCCCCGGGACAGCACCGAACACCGGGGAGCTGTTTTTT
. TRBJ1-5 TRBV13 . CASSLDGDQPQHF TGTGCCAGCAGCCTAGACGGGGATCAGCCCCAGCATTTT
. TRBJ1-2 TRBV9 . CASSVGGRSGYTF TGTGCCAGCAGCGTTGGGGGGCGGAGTGGCTACACCTTC
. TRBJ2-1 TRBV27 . CASPKYRVEGPYNEQFF TGTGCCAGCCCCAAGTACCGGGTAGAGGGGCCCTACAATGAGCAGTTCTTC
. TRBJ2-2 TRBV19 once CASSILQTLNTGELFF TGTGCCAGTAGTATTTTGCAAACCTTGAACACCGGGGAGCTGTTTTTT